Detailed here is one T cell receptor beta chain. The antigen is undetermined. CDR3 length: 12 amino acids. Trimming removed 2 bases from V and 5 bases from J, with 6 bases in between. CDR1 is SGHTA and CDR2 is FQGTGA in the germline V gene. The record originates from a study of shared clonotypes between healthy human individuals. Per the authors' pipeline: From ImmunoSEQ came sequences covering only the junction and carrying no quality scores, so filtering differed. Clones were sequenced by immunoSEQ multiplex PCR, and TCRdb holds only the in-frame ones, with some missing. D and trimming come from the DNA, and the V and J calls and clone size come from that table. The table records about 2,500,000 clones, about 92% of them present only once. A split of CD4+ cells into CD45RA+ naive and CD45RA-negative memory subsets was performed. Notes on the study in general: Naive CD4 clonotypes were shared across several donors at around 5.4%. Rarefaction gave evidence that sorted-subset sequencing remained incomplete despite large depth.

V and J are TRBV7-3 and TRBJ1-1; D uncertain. The receptor was derived from a man between 18 and 29 years old in good health. The sample comprised naive CD4+ T cells sorted from blood. The sample's subset: CD45RA+ positively selected. The DNA for the CDR3 is TGTGCCAGCAGCTTAGAGCGGACTGAAGCTTTCTTT. Protein product: CASSLERTEAFF.